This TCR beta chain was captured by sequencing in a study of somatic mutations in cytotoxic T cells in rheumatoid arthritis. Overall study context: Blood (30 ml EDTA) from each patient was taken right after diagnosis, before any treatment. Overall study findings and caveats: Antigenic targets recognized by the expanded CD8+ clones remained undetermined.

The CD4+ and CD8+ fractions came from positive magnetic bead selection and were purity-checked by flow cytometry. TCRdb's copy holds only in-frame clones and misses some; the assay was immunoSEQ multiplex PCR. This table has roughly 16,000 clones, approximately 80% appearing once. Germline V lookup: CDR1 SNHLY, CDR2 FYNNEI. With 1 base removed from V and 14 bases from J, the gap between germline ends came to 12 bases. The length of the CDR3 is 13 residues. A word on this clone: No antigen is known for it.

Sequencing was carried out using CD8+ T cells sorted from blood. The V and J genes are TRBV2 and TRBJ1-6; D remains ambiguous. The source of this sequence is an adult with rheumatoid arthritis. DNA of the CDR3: TGTGCCAGCAGTGAAGGTCCTCGGGTAACCCTCCACTTT. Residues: CASSEGPRVTLHF.